One sample yielded the 18 T cell receptor beta chains listed below, sequenced in a study of cytomegalovirus exposure and HLA in healthy donors. Both 60 Vbeta primers and 13 Jbeta primers went into the PCR. Measured with immunoSEQ multiplex PCR; TCRdb has only the in-frame clones, and not every one. Of 200,000 or so clones in the sample, less than 85% were seen once. The specimen was PBMCs. All receptors derive from a man younger than 35 in good health and CMV-seronegative.

The gene calls are TRBV9 and TRBJ2-5; possible D gene TRBD2, 5 bases. The CDR3 runs to 17 residues. Trimming took 0 bases from V and 0 from J, leaving 15 bases between them. CDR1 SGDLS and CDR2 YYNGEE come from the germline V gene. The DNA of the CDR3 is TGTGCCAGCAGCGTAGGAGGGTCTCTCCCAAACCAAGAGACCCAGTACTTC. Its translation: CASSVGGSLPNQETQYF.

The chain recombines TRBV7-9 with TRBJ1-1; D is uncertain. This CDR3 contains 16 residues. V lost 1 base, J lost 3 bases, and 15 bases lay in between. Germline V gene sequence: CDR1 SEHNR, CDR2 FQNEAQ (reference sequence). In nucleotides, the CDR3 is TGTGCCAGCAGCTTAGTGGGAGGCGGAATGGACACTGAAGCTTTCTTT. Amino acids: CASSLVGGGMDTEAFF.

CDR3 protein: CASSEWAASNYGYTF. The CDR3 nucleotides read TGTGCCAGCAGTGAATGGGCAGCAAGCAACTATGGCTACACCTTC. V and J are TRBV25-1 and TRBJ1-2; D remains ambiguous. Trimming took off 1 base at V and 2 bases at J, with 11 bases between the two ends. Germline CDR1 MGHDK, CDR2 SYGVNS. The length of the CDR3 is 15 residues.

This clone was seen once. The rearrangement links TRBV19 to TRBJ1-5; D is uncertain. This CDR3 contains 14 residues. The V end was cut by 6 bases, the J end by 1 base, with 10 bases between. CDR1 LNHDA and CDR2 SQIVND come from the germline V gene (reference sequence). The chain's CDR3 is CASSPGLSNQPQHF. CDR3 bases: TGTGCCAGTAGCCCTGGGCTGAGCAATCAGCCCCAGCATTTT. The variable domain in full, completed from reference TRBV19 and TRBJ1-5, reads DGGITQSPKYLFRKEGQNVTLSCEQNLNHDAMYWYRQDPGQGLRLIYYSQIVNDFQKGDIAEGYSVSREKKESFPLTVTSAQKNPTAFYLCASSPGLSNQPQHFGDGTRLSIL.

V and J are TRBV2 and TRBJ2-2, with 7 bases lining up with TRBD1. The germline gives CDR1 SNHLY, CDR2 FYNNEI. V lost 6 bases to trimming and J lost 0 bases; unmatched junction nucleotides: 7. The CDR3 length is 16 residues. The CDR3 DNA reads TGTGCCAGCAGCCGGGACAGCTCCGCGAACACCGGGGAGCTGTTTTTT. Translated, it gives CASSRDSSANTGELFF.

This clone was observed a single time. The chain has TRBV7-9 and TRBJ2-5; 10 bases map to TRBD2. The CDR3 runs 16 residues. V shed 5 bases and J 3 bases; nucleotides not matched to a gene: 9. Germline V gene sequence: CDR1 SEHNR, CDR2 FQNEAQ (reference sequence). CDR3 bases: TGTGCCAGCAGCCCCGTGAGACTAGCGGGTAAAGAGACCCAGTACTTC. Protein: CASSPVRLAGKETQYF.

This chain joins TRBV4-2 and TRBJ1-1; the D gene is possibly TRBD1 (5 bases). Germline V gene sequence: CDR1 LGHNA, CDR2 YNFKEQ. V lost 3 bases and J lost 7, with 21 bases in between. The CDR3 runs to 16 residues. CDR3 amino acids: CASSQNTKGFFSEAFF. The CDR3 DNA reads TGTGCCAGCAGCCAGAACACCAAGGGGTTTTTCAGTGAAGCTTTCTTT.

This clone came up once. The chain carries TRBV27 and TRBJ2-5; D is possibly TRBD2 (7 bases). The end of the DNA fits TRBJ2-7 better, so the J call may be wrong. CDR3 length: 15 amino acids. The germline gives CDR1 MNHEY, CDR2 SMNVEV (reference sequence). CDR3 sequence reads: CASSSTGRVDYEQYF. The CDR3 coding sequence is TGTGCCAGCAGCTCAACAGGGAGGGTCGACTACGAGCAGTACTTC.

V usage is TRBV9 and J usage is TRBJ1-1; D unresolved. The germline V and J ends were trimmed by 0 bases and 4 bases, with 7 bases remaining between them. CDR3 length: 13 amino acids. The germline V gene encodes CDR1 SGDLS and CDR2 YYNGEE. The CDR3 nucleotides are TGTGCCAGCAGCGTAGTCCCGGGCACTGAAGCTTTCTTT. Translated, it gives CASSVVPGTEAFF.

The chain has TRBV28 and TRBJ2-1; D is uncertain. With 6 bases removed from V and 7 bases from J, the gap between germline ends came to 13 bases. The CDR3 runs 13 residues. Germline V gene data show CDR1 as MDHEN and CDR2 as SYDVKM. CDR3 sequence (DNA): TGTGCCAGCAGCCCCACGGTCCTGAATGAGCAGTTCTTC. The encoded protein is CASSPTVLNEQFF.

The chain links TRBV5-1 to TRBJ2-7; TRBD2 matches at 8 bases. Germline V gene sequence: CDR1 SGHRS, CDR2 YFSETQ. The CDR3 runs to 14 residues. The ends lost 1 base at V and 4 bases at J; junction bases unmatched: 4. CDR3 in amino acids: CASSLRREGYEQYF. CDR3 coding DNA: TGCGCCAGCAGCTTGAGACGGGAGGGGTACGAGCAGTACTTC. Complete variable domain (other parts from reference TRBV5-1 and TRBJ2-7): KAGVTQTPRYLIKTRGQQVTLSCSPISGHRSVSWYQQTPGQGLQFLFEYFSETQRNKGNFPGRFSGRQFSNSRSEMNVSTLELGDSALYLCASSLRREGYEQYFGPGTRLTVT.

This chain joins TRBV7-9 and TRBJ2-3; D remains unclear. CDR1 is SEHNR, CDR2 FQNEAQ, per germline (reference sequence). The CDR3 runs to 13 residues. V was pared by 7 bases and J by 0 bases, with 8 bases between. The CDR3 nucleotides are TGTGCCAGCACTATCTCTAGCACAGATACGCAGTATTTT. Amino acid sequence: CASTISSTDTQYF.

The count of this clone is one. The chain employs TRBV29-1 and TRBJ2-2; a possible D gene is TRBD2 (5 bases). Germline CDR1 and CDR2: SQVTM and ANQGSEA. This CDR3 is built from 14 residues. The ends were cut back, 3 bases at V and 1 base at J, with 9 bases in the middle. For the CDR3, the DNA is TGCAGCGTTGATGTAGCGCTGAACACCGGGGAGCTGTTTTTT. Translated, it gives CSVDVALNTGELFF.

The chain combines TRBV2 with TRBJ2-2; weak D call: TRBD1 (6 bases). V dropped 6 bases and J dropped 4 bases, with 15 bases sitting between them. Germline V CDR1 and CDR2: SNHLY, FYNNEI. The length of the CDR3 is 15 residues. The CDR3: CASRQGAPSTGELFF. For the CDR3, the DNA is TGTGCCAGCAGACAGGGTGCGCCGAGCACCGGGGAGCTGTTTTTT.

V and J are TRBV30 and TRBJ1-1; D might be TRBD1 (5 bases). The CDR3 contains 12 residues. The germline V gene has CDR1 GTSNPN and CDR2 SVGIG (reference sequence). Trimming took off 5 bases at V and 4 bases at J, with 11 bases between the two ends. CDR3 DNA sequence: TGTGCCTGGGGGGCACAGAGCACTGAAGCTTTCTTT. As protein: CAWGAQSTEAFF.

The chain is built from TRBV4-1 and TRBJ2-3; 9 bases match TRBD1. This CDR3 is built from 15 residues. V trimming: 6 bases; J trimming: 4 bases; junction bases outside the gene matches: 8. CDR1 is MGHRA and CDR2 is YSYEKL in the germline V gene. The CDR3 nucleotides are TGCGCCAGCAGTAAACGGGACAGGGCGCCAGATACGCAGTATTTT. This sequence encodes CASSKRDRAPDTQYF.

The chain combines TRBV15 with TRBJ2-5, with 9 bases matching TRBD1. CDR3 length equals 13 residues. V shed 4 bases and J 4 bases; nucleotides not matched to a gene: 1. The germline gives CDR1 LNHNV, CDR2 YYDKDF (reference sequence). The CDR3 reads CATSTDRGETQYF. The CDR3 nucleotides are TGTGCCACCAGCACGGACAGGGGAGAGACCCAGTACTTC.

V is TRBV15 and J is TRBJ2-7, with TRBD2 matching over 11 bases. The CDR3 has 15 amino acids. Germline V CDR1 and CDR2: LNHNV, YYDKDF (reference sequence). Germline trimming cut 0 bases from V and 6 bases from J; bases unmatched to any gene: 4. The CDR3, as DNA: TGTGCCACCAGCAGAGAATTGACTAGCGGGGCCGAGCAGTACTTC. It encodes CATSRELTSGAEQYF.